Listed below are T cell receptor beta chains from one sample, sequenced in a study of Ad26.COV2.S vaccination and SARS-CoV-2 variants. Sequencing was performed with immunoSEQ multiplex PCR; in TCRdb, only in-frame clones are kept and a portion is missing. The sample records about 350,000 clones, about 92% being singletons. Sequenced here: peripheral blood, sampled after recovery from COVID-19. These receptors originate from a human donor who had recovered from COVID-19. Each CDR3 is given with its conserved first and last residue. A D gene is named only where the DNA matches it firmly.

v_call	j_call	d_call	cdr3_nt	cdr3_aa
TRBV5-1	TRBJ2-1	.	TGCGCCAGCAGCTTAAATCGGGACATAGTGTACAATGAGCAGTTCTTC	CASSLNRDIVYNEQFF
TRBV19	TRBJ2-5	TRBD1	TGTGCCAGTAGTCCCGGGACAGAAGAGACCCAGTACTTC	CASSPGTEETQYF
TRBV6-6	TRBJ2-7	.	TGTGCCAGCAGTGGGCGTCACGGGGTCGAGCAGTACTTC	CASSGRHGVEQYF
TRBV12-3/TRBV12-4	TRBJ2-1	.	TGTGCCAGTGGGGGACTCCTCAATGAGCAGTTCTTC	CASGGLLNEQFF
TRBV19	TRBJ1-3	.	TGTGCCAGCCAAATGGTGGCAGGGAACTCTGGAAACACCATATATTTT	CASQMVAGNSGNTIYF
TRBV21-1	TRBJ2-1	.	TGTGCCAGCAGCAAGGAACGGAGTGGGGGCTCCTACAATGAGCAGTTCTTC	CASSKERSGGSYNEQFF
TRBV4-1	TRBJ2-7	.	TGCGCCAGCAGCAACAATCAGGGGTACGAGCAGTACTTC	CASSNNQGYEQYF
TRBV11-1	TRBJ2-5	.	TGTGCCAGCAGCTTAGCGGGGGCTCGGGAGACCCAGTACTTC	CASSLAGARETQYF
TRBV19	TRBJ1-3	.	TGTGCCAGTAGTGGACAGTCATCCTCTGGAAACACCATATATTTT	CASSGQSSSGNTIYF
TRBV7-9	TRBJ2-4	.	TGTGCCAGCAGCGCTTCGCTAGCCAAAAACATTCAGTACTTC	CASSASLAKNIQYF
TRBV6-5	TRBJ1-1	.	TGTGCCAGCAGCCAGGGCAACACTGAAGCTTTCTTT	CASSQGNTEAFF
TRBV5-1	TRBJ2-2	.	TGCGCCAGCAGCTTGGAGGGGGACACCGGGGAGCTGTTTTTT	CASSLEGDTGELFF
TRBV6-6	TRBJ2-6	.	TGTGCCAGCAGTCTGCAGGGTCCCTACTCTGGGGCCAACGTCCTGACTTTC	CASSLQGPYSGANVLTF
TRBV6-5	TRBJ1-4	.	TGTGCCAGCAGACCCAGGGGCCATGAAAAACTGTTTTTT	CASRPRGHEKLFF
TRBV27	TRBJ2-1	.	TGTGCCAGCAGTTTACGGGGACCAGGGATCAATGAGCAGTTCTTC	CASSLRGPGINEQFF
TRBV28	TRBJ2-7	TRBD1	TGTGCCAGCAGTTTGGACCCGACAGGGCCCTACGAGCAGTACTTC	CASSLDPTGPYEQYF
TRBV10-3	TRBJ1-5	.	TGTGCCATCAGTGACGACCCTAATCAGCCCCAGCATTTT	CAISDDPNQPQHF
TRBV27	TRBJ2-1	.	TGTGCCAGCAGTGCCTCACGGGCCATCCTGACGGATGAGCAGTTCTTC	CASSASRAILTDEQFF
TRBV6-1	TRBJ2-7	.	TGTGCCAGCAGTGAAGGTCGGCTGAACTCCTACGAGCAGTACTTC	CASSEGRLNSYEQYF
TRBV10-3	TRBJ2-1	.	TGTGCCATCAGGGACAGATACAATGAGCAGTTCTTC	CAIRDRYNEQFF
TRBV19	TRBJ1-2	.	TGTGCGAGTACCCCCCCAGCTACCACTGGCTACACCTTC	CASTPPATTGYTF
TRBV9	TRBJ2-5	TRBD2	TGTGCCAGCAGCGTTCTAGCGGGGAAAGAGACCCAGTACTTC	CASSVLAGKETQYF